These 12 T cell receptor beta chains were sequenced from one sample in a study of blood T cells in healthy people across ages. Next came a second PCR, run for about 7 to 12 cycles, which used a sample-barcoded 5' primer along with a J-beta primer mix. TCRdb reprocessed the 5' RACE reads with MiXCR, giving one entry per CDR3 protein. The sample consists of about 830,000 distinct CDR3 sequences, about 59% of them appearing once. Sequenced sample: blood. These receptors were collected from a man aged 25-45 years in good health.

The CDR3 here is CSARPRGLATYEQYF. As DNA, the CDR3 is TGCAGTGCTAGACCCCGCGGACTAGCTACCTACGAGCAGTACTTC. The genes are TRBV20-1 and TRBJ2-7; the match to TRBD2 covers 8 bases. V dropped 2 bases and J dropped 2; count of bases not matched to a gene: 8. This CDR3 is 15 amino acids long. Per the germline V gene, CDR1 is DFQATT and CDR2 is SNEGSKA (reference sequence).

V usage is TRBV4-2 and J usage is TRBJ1-4; TRBD1 agrees at 7 bases. V shed 1 base and J 6 bases; nucleotides not matched to a gene: 5. In germline, CDR1 is LGHNA, CDR2 YNFKEQ. The CDR3 is 15 residues long. In nucleotides, the CDR3 is TGTGCCAGCAGCCAAGTGCAGGGGGATGATGAAAAACTGTTTTTT. Translating gives CASSQVQGDDEKLFF.

A few counts support this clonotype. The J gene is TRBJ2-1, the V gene TRBV5-1; 13 bases align to TRBD2. Germline V gives CDR1 SGHRS, CDR2 YFSETQ. V was pared by 3 bases and J by 8 bases, with 5 bases of the junction left unmatched. There are 15 residues in the CDR3. CDR3 bases: TGCGCCAGCAGCTCACTAGCGGGGGGGAGGGATGAGCAGTTCTTC. It codes for CASSSLAGGRDEQFF.

V is TRBV20-1 and J is TRBJ1-6; possible D gene TRBD1, 5 bases. Germline values: CDR1 DFQATT, CDR2 SNEGSKA (reference sequence). The CDR3 loop spans 16 amino acids. Deletions cut 1 base from V and 1 base from J, with 11 bases between. CDR3 nucleotide sequence: TGCAGTGCTAGAGTGGGCAGGGTATCCTATAATTCACCCCTCCACTTT. It is translated as CSARVGRVSYNSPLHF.

This clonotype was found once. The J gene is TRBJ2-7, the V gene TRBV29-1, with D perhaps assigned TRBD1 or TRBD2 (6 bases each). The CDR3 is 15 residues long. CDR1 and CDR2 from the germline V gene are SQVTM and ANQGSEA. Trimming took off 0 bases at V and 4 bases at J, with 16 bases between the two ends. CDR3 region: CSVEDLQRGQYEQYF. CDR3 DNA: TGCAGCGTTGAAGATCTCCAACGGGGGCAGTACGAGCAGTACTTC.

This chain joins TRBV18 and TRBJ1-6, with D uncertain. This CDR3 contains 14 residues. V shed 2 bases and J shed 5 bases, with 7 bases lying between them. CDR1 is KGHSH and CDR2 is LQKENI in the germline V gene. The CDR3 DNA follows: TGTGCCAGCTCACCAGGGGTGAATAATTCACCCCTCCACTTT. The encoded protein is CASSPGVNNSPLHF.

Comment on this clonotype: An end of the junction differs from the germline gene, which may be a read error. This chain connects TRBV6-6 to TRBJ2-3, with D possibly being TRBD1 (5 bases). The V gene's germline CDR1 is MNHNY and CDR2 SVGAGI (reference sequence). This CDR3 is 16 amino acids long. The CDR3 DNA sequence: TGTGTCAGCAGTGATGGGTGGGGCTTCTCCGTAGATACGCAGTATTTT. Protein sequence: CVSSDGWGFSVDTQYF.

This chain uses TRBV29-1 with TRBJ1-4, with D possibly matching TRBD1 (6 bases). This CDR3 has 13 amino acids. CDR1 SQVTM and CDR2 ANQGSEA come from the germline V gene. Trimming shortened V by 2 bases and J by 6 bases, and 10 bases separated the two germline ends. The CDR3 here is CSVEMQGYEKLFF. CDR3 in DNA: TGCAGCGTTGAAATGCAGGGGTATGAAAAACTGTTTTTT.

V gene TRBV16 combines with J gene TRBJ2-6; 8 positions match TRBD1. Losses at the gene ends were 4 bases for V and 0 bases for J; bases not matched to a gene: 8. This CDR3 contains 18 residues. The germline V gene has CDR1 KGHSY and CDR2 FQNENV. The CDR3 region has the DNA TGTGCCAGCAGCCCAGAGACAGGGGCCAACTCTGGGGCCAACGTCCTGACTTTC. Its protein is CASSPETGANSGANVLTF.

The J gene is TRBJ2-1, the V gene TRBV3-1; D remains unclear. V was cut by 3 bases and J by 7 bases, with 10 bases left in between. The CDR3 totals 13 residues. CDR1 is LGHDT, CDR2 YNNKEL, per germline (reference sequence). CDR3 sequence (DNA): TGTGCCAGCAGCCAGGTGGACGGGAATGAGCAGTTCTTC. Amino acid sequence: CASSQVDGNEQFF.

This clonotype was seen more than once but under ten times. The genes are TRBV9 and TRBJ1-2; the D gene is possibly TRBD1 (6 bases). CDR3 length: 15 residues. The V gene lost 4 bases and the J gene lost 4 bases, with 17 bases spanning the gap. The V gene's germline CDR1 is SGDLS and CDR2 YYNGEE. CDR3 sequence (DNA): TGTGCCAGCAGCCCATACGCGGACAGAGTCTATGGCTACACCTTC. This codes for CASSPYADRVYGYTF.

The chain recombines TRBV20-1 with TRBJ2-1; 8 bases are shared with TRBD1. In germline, CDR1 is DFQATT, CDR2 SNEGSKA (reference sequence). CDR3 length: 14 amino acids. Trimming cost V 1 base and J 1 base; bases outside gene matches: 0. As DNA, the CDR3 is TGCAGTGCTAGAGGGACAGGGTCCTACAATGAGCAGTTCTTC. Encoded protein: CSARGTGSYNEQFF.